The 9 T cell receptor beta chains given below trace back to one sample, sequenced in a study of blood T cell repertoires in COVID-19. TCRdb's table, derived via immunoSEQ multiplex PCR, lists solely in-frame clones and lacks some. The sample carries about 50,000 clones, about 78% recorded once. Source material: PBMCs or T cells enriched from blood (not recorded which). These receptors were obtained from a woman aged 50 to 60 with acute COVID-19.

This sequence joins TRBV9 and TRBJ2-1, with 7 bases fitting TRBD2. CDR1 is SGDLS and CDR2 is YYNGEE in the germline V gene. Losses at the gene ends were 7 bases for V and 3 bases for J; bases not matched to a gene: 7. There are 14 residues in the CDR3. The CDR3 coding sequence is TGTGCCAGCGCTCGAGGGGACTACTACAATGAGCAGTTCTTC. Protein sequence: CASARGDYYNEQFF.

This clone has a single count. The chain is built from TRBV5-1 and TRBJ2-1; 9 bases are shared with TRBD1. J lost 2 bases, V lost 0 bases, and 3 bases had no gene match. The CDR3 runs 16 residues. From germline, CDR1 is SGHRS and CDR2 YFSETQ. The CDR3 reads CASSLEGQGTYNEQFF. In DNA form, the CDR3 reads TGCGCCAGCAGCTTGGAGGGACAGGGAACCTACAATGAGCAGTTCTTC. Together with reference TRBV5-1 and TRBJ2-1, the CDR3 gives the full variable domain: KAGVTQTPRYLIKTRGQQVTLSCSPISGHRSVSWYQQTPGQGLQFLFEYFSETQRNKGNFPGRFSGRQFSNSRSEMNVSTLELGDSALYLCASSLEGQGTYNEQFFGPGTRLTVL.

CDR3 bases: TGTGCCAGCAGCTCCGACAGGGACTATGGCTACACCTTC. Amino acids: CASSSDRDYGYTF. V gene TRBV13 combines with J gene TRBJ1-2, with 7 nucleotides matching TRBD1. Germline lookup yields CDR1 PRHDT and CDR2 FYEKMQ (reference sequence). Losses at the gene ends were 4 bases for V and 3 bases for J; bases not matched to a gene: 2. This CDR3 is built from 13 residues.

The J gene is TRBJ1-2, the V gene TRBV29-1; 7 bases map to TRBD1. Germline lookup yields CDR1 SQVTM and CDR2 ANQGSEA. This CDR3 has 14 amino acids. V trimming: 0 bases; J trimming: 1 base; junction bases outside the gene matches: 2. The CDR3 spells CSVEEGDSNYGYTF. In DNA form, the CDR3 reads TGCAGCGTTGAAGAGGGGGACAGTAACTATGGCTACACCTTC.

The chain links TRBV18 to TRBJ1-2; 7 bases match TRBD1. The V and J ends lost 2 bases and 4 bases, in that order; junction bases with no gene match: 4. This CDR3 region has 14 residues. Germline V lookup: CDR1 KGHSH, CDR2 LQKENI. The CDR3 DNA is TGTGCCAGCTCACCAGGGGACAGTCTCTATGGCTACACCTTC. Protein: CASSPGDSLYGYTF.

The rearrangement uses TRBV12-5 and TRBJ1-3; possible D gene TRBD1, 5 bases. Germline-derived CDR1 and CDR2 are LGHNT and FRNRAP. CDR3 length equals 15 residues. The V end lost 2 bases, the J end lost 5 bases, and 13 bases lay between the germline ends. CDR3 sequence: CASGLWGGSRNTIYF. CDR3 nucleotides: TGTGCTAGTGGTTTGTGGGGCGGTTCAAGAAACACCATATATTTT.

By share of the sample, this clone is medium-sized. J is TRBJ2-7 and V is TRBV27; 9 nucleotides match TRBD1. CDR1 is MNHEY and CDR2 is SMNVEV in the germline V gene (reference sequence). The J segment lost 6 bases and the V segment lost 6 bases, leaving 9 bases of the junction unmatched. The CDR3 consists of 14 residues. This CDR3 reads CASRSRQGVIEQYF. CDR3 bases: TGTGCCAGCAGGTCCCGACAGGGGGTAATCGAGCAGTACTTC.

V is TRBV15 and J is TRBJ1-6, with D uncertain. V was trimmed by 1 base and J by 9 bases, leaving 7 bases between them. Germline V gives CDR1 LNHNV, CDR2 YYDKDF (reference sequence). This CDR3 is 13 amino acids long. For the CDR3, the DNA is TGTGCCACCAGCAGAGCCGGAGGTTCACCCCTCCACTTT. Residues: CATSRAGGSPLHF.

Only a few counts were recorded for this clone. This sequence joins TRBV4-1 and TRBJ1-1, with D possibly matching TRBD1 (6 bases). CDR1 is MGHRA and CDR2 is YSYEKL in the germline V gene. V was shortened by 3 bases and J by 1 base, with 9 bases between the two germline ends. This CDR3 contains 14 residues. CDR3 sequence: CASSQVGQNTEAFF. CDR3 coding DNA: TGCGCCAGCAGCCAGGTGGGACAGAACACTGAAGCTTTCTTT.